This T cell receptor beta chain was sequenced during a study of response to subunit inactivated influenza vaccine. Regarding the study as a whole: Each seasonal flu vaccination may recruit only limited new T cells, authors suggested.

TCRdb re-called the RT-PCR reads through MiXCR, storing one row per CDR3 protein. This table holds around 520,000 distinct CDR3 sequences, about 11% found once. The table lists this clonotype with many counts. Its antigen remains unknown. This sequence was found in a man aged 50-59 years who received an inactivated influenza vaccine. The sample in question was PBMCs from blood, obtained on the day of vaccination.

CDR3 residues: CASSYSNTEAFF. The CDR3 DNA sequence: TGTGCCAGCAGTTACTCGAACACTGAAGCTTTCTTT. The chain employs TRBV6-5 and TRBJ1-1, with no clear D. V was pared by 0 bases and J by 1 base, with 0 bases between. CDR1 and CDR2 from the germline V gene are MNHEY and SVGAGI. The CDR3 has 12 amino acids.